This T cell receptor (beta chain) was recorded in a study of control samples from healthy donors and cancer patients. The germline V and J ends were trimmed by 3 bases and 6 bases, with 14 bases remaining between them. Germline CDR1 reads SQVTM; CDR2 reads ANQGSEA. The CDR3 runs to 13 residues. Some clones are missing from TCRdb's copy, which holds only in-frame ones; the method was immunoSEQ multiplex PCR. This sample yields roughly 160,000 clones, of which about 90% are seen a single time; roughly 5% belongs to the top ten. The sample comprised blood. The source is a woman aged 25-40 years in good health. The rearrangement uses TRBV29-1 and TRBJ1-1; D is unresolved. The CDR3 DNA sequence: TGCAGCGTTGAGAGGTCCGATAGGGCTGAAGCTTTCTTT. This gives the protein CSVERSDRAEAFF.